This TCR beta chain was identified in a study of response to subunit inactivated influenza vaccine. TCRdb passed the RT-PCR reads through MiXCR, listing each CDR3 protein once. The sample shows around 530,000 distinct CDR3 sequences, about 12% of them seen only once. Study results and limitations: Only a handful of new T cells, the authors suggested, are recruited with each seasonal influenza vaccination.

This clonotype has just a few counts. Its antigen is not known. This CDR3 contains 15 residues. Germline-derived CDR1 and CDR2 are MNHEY and SVGEGT. The trim removed 0 bases at V and 9 bases at J, leaving 3 bases unmatched. The sequence was collected from a man over 45 who received an inactivated influenza vaccine. The sequences come from PBMCs from blood, collected on the day of vaccination. The chain has TRBV6-2 or TRBV6-3 and TRBJ2-1; 12 bases agree with TRBD1. CDR3 sequence reads: CASSYSGTGGPEQFF. The CDR3 nucleotides read TGTGCCAGCAGTTACTCAGGGACAGGGGGCCCTGAGCAGTTCTTC.